The 3 T cell receptor beta chains reported below all come from one sample, sequenced in a study of blood T cell repertoires in COVID-19. The assay was immunoSEQ multiplex PCR, and TCRdb's table has in-frame clones only and misses some. The sample holds some 250,000 clones; 75% to 90% are singletons and the top ten take around 2.2%. The sequenced sample consisted of peripheral blood. The receptors originated from a man aged 25 to 40 who had recovered from COVID-19.

This chain connects TRBV27 to TRBJ1-1; 7 bases fit TRBD1. The junction had 7 bases not matched to a gene; V was cut back by 4 bases and J by 5 bases. CDR3 length: 14 amino acids. The germline gives CDR1 MNHEY, CDR2 SMNVEV (reference sequence). This chain's CDR3 is CASSSPGTATEAFF. The CDR3 nucleotides read TGTGCCAGCAGTTCTCCCGGGACAGCTACTGAAGCTTTCTTT.

V and J are TRBV3-1 (or the pseudogene TRBV3-2) and TRBJ1-5; D is possibly TRBD1 (6 bases). The CDR3 runs 13 residues. Germline V CDR1 and CDR2: LGHDT, YNNKEL (reference sequence). Trimming shortened V by 4 bases and J by 7 bases, and 11 bases separated the two germline ends. The CDR3 nucleotides read TGTGCCAGCAGCCCCGGGGGGGCCCAGCCCCAGCATTTT. Translation: CASSPGGAQPQHF.

This chain connects TRBV12-3 or TRBV12-4 to TRBJ1-2, with D unclear. V dropped 2 bases and J dropped 2 bases, with 6 bases sitting between them. This CDR3 is built from 13 residues. CDR3 in amino acids: CASSLTPNYGYTF. Here the CDR3 DNA reads TGTGCCAGCAGTTTAACACCGAACTATGGCTACACCTTC.